The 31 T cell receptor beta chains presented below share a single source sample, sequenced in a study of T cell clonality in common variable immunodeficiency. Profiled with immunoSEQ multiplex PCR; TCRdb holds only in-frame clones, not every one. This sample has fewer than 75,000 clones, each found more than once. The sequenced sample was peripheral blood mononuclear cells. All receptors derive from a person between 18 and 75 years old in good health.

This clone turned up a few times. The read stops 3 residues short of the end of the CDR3; the missing end is completed from the germline J gene. The chain recombines TRBV2 with TRBJ2-7; TRBD1 aligns across 7 bases. Germline V gene lookup returns CDR1 SNHLY and CDR2 FYNNEI. This CDR3 contains 15 residues. With V trimmed by 2 bases and J by 0 bases, 4 bases remained unmatched. The CDR3 sequence is CASSETGQSSYEQYF. The sequenced CDR3 bases are TGTGCCAGCAGTGAAACGGGACAGAGCTCCTACGAG.

This clone was seen many times. The observed sequence ends 3 residues before the CDR3 terminus, with the missing tail filled in from the germline J gene. This chain links TRBV20-1 with TRBJ1-2, with TRBD1 matching over 7 bases. The CDR3 sequence is 18 residues long. In germline, CDR1 is DFQATT, CDR2 SNEGSKA (reference sequence). Germline trimming cut 1 base from V and 6 bases from J; bases unmatched to any gene: 20. Incomplete CDR3 DNA: TGCAGTGCTAGAGCACCAAGGACGACAGGGCCGTTCAGCCATGGC. This sequence encodes CSARAPRTTGPFSHG. The complete CDR3 protein is CSARAPRTTGPFSHGYTF.

This clone was counted ten times or more. The missing CDR3 end, 3 residues past where the read stops, is filled in from the germline J gene. The J gene is TRBJ2-3, the V gene TRBV29-1; unclear D gene. Deletions cut 4 bases from V and 3 bases from J, with 11 bases between. The CDR3 is 13 residues long. Germline V CDR1 and CDR2: SQVTM, ANQGSEA. The part of the CDR3 DNA that was read is TGCAGCGTTGGTCCTATCCTAACAGATACG. It yields the protein CSVGPILTDT. In full, the CDR3 is CSVGPILTDTQYF.

This clone was counted ten times or more. The missing CDR3 end, 3 residues past where the read stops, is filled in from the germline J gene. This chain joins TRBV10-1 and TRBJ2-3; TRBD2 aligns across 7 bases. CDR3 length: 17 amino acids. The J segment lost 4 bases and the V segment lost 3 bases, leaving 13 bases of the junction unmatched. Germline V gene sequence: CDR1 WNHNN, CDR2 SYGVQD (reference sequence). The CDR3 DNA, read in part, is TGCGCCAGCAGTGAATCGACTAGCAGGATGGGGGCAGATACG. This gives the protein CASSESTSRMGADT. The whole CDR3 protein reads CASSESTSRMGADTQYF.

This clone was recorded at least ten times. The read gets to within 3 residues of the CDR3 end, and the germline J gene fills in the rest. This chain joins TRBV28 and TRBJ2-7; 8 bases match TRBD1. The junction had 6 bases not matched to a gene; V was cut back by 6 bases and J by 2 bases. The germline CDR1 and CDR2 sequences are MDHEN and SYDVKM. CDR3 size: 14 residues. CDR3 DNA, as far as it was read: TGTGCCAGCAGATGGACAGGGAAGACCTACGAG. Its translation: CASRWTGKTYE. The entire CDR3 protein is CASRWTGKTYEQYF.

This clone was seen many times. Sequencing ends 3 residues short of the CDR3 end; the germline J gene provides the rest. The gene calls are TRBV5-1 and TRBJ2-3; possibly TRBD2 for D (6 bases). The germline V and J ends were trimmed by 4 bases and 1 base, with 13 bases remaining between them. This CDR3 has 15 amino acids. Germline CDR1 reads SGHRS; CDR2 reads YFSETQ. The sequenced part of the CDR3 DNA is TGCGCCAGCAGCCCACTAGCCTCCCGCACAGATACG. Translating it yields CASSPLASRTDT. The entire CDR3 sequence reads CASSPLASRTDTQYF.

At least ten counts were recorded for this clone. The read ends 3 residues before the CDR3 terminus; that terminus is restored from the germline J gene. The chain carries TRBV30 and TRBJ1-6, with TRBD1 matching 7 bases. The trim removed 1 base at V and 0 bases at J, leaving 6 bases unmatched. Germline CDR1 GTSNPN, CDR2 SVGIG (reference sequence). The CDR3 consists of 17 residues. CDR3 region: CAWSDGDRSSYNSPLHF. The part of the CDR3 DNA that was read is TGTGCCTGGAGTGACGGGGACAGAAGCTCCTATAATTCACCC.

This clone was observed at least ten times. The CDR3 goes on 3 residues after the read ends, and that part is filled in from the germline J gene. The V gene is TRBV18, the J gene TRBJ2-1; 10 nucleotides line up with TRBD2. CDR1 is KGHSH and CDR2 is LQKENI in the germline V gene. The CDR3 is 15 amino acids. V was pared by 1 base and J by 6 bases, with 3 bases of the junction left unmatched. Partial CDR3 DNA: TGTGCCAGCTCACCACAGCGGGAGGGGTCCAATGAG. As protein: CASSPQREGSNE. From start to end, the CDR3 is CASSPQREGSNEQFF.

The table lists this clone with many counts. The read is 3 residues too short to cover the CDR3 end, so that end is filled in from the germline J gene. This chain links TRBV20-1 with TRBJ2-5, with TRBD2 identical over 10 bases. The CDR3 has 15 amino acids. Germline V gene lookup returns CDR1 DFQATT and CDR2 SNEGSKA (reference sequence). Trimming cost V 6 bases and J 2 bases; bases outside gene matches: 9. The covered CDR3 bases are TGCAGTGCCGGACTAGCGGAGTCCTTACAAGAGACC. This sequence encodes CSAGLAESLQET. The full CDR3 is CSAGLAESLQETQYF.

This clone was seen many times. The CDR3 goes on 3 residues after the read ends, and that part is filled in from the germline J gene. The V and J genes are TRBV5-1 and TRBJ2-2, with D hard to call. Germline V gene data show CDR1 as SGHRS and CDR2 as YFSETQ. The CDR3 extends over 15 amino acids. V lost 1 base and J lost 4, with 11 bases in between. The CDR3 sequence is CASSLNGGSTGELFF. The part of the CDR3 DNA that was read is TGCGCCAGCAGCTTGAATGGTGGTAGCACCGGGGAG.

This clone has more than one count but fewer than ten. The sequence runs out 3 residues before the end of the CDR3; the remainder is reconstructed from the germline J gene. The chain is built from TRBV20-1 and TRBJ2-7; 9 nucleotides agree with TRBD1. Trimming removed 5 bases from V and 0 bases from J; junction bases left unmatched: 11. CDR1 and CDR2 (germline): DFQATT, SNEGSKA (reference sequence). The CDR3 runs to 16 residues. CDR3 amino acids: CSAGGRDRDSSYEQYF. The CDR3 bases that were read are TGCAGTGCTGGGGGCAGGGACAGGGACTCCTCCTACGAG.

This clone occurred many times. The observed sequence ends 3 residues before the CDR3 terminus, with the missing tail filled in from the germline J gene. J is TRBJ2-3 and V is TRBV24-1, with 8 positions matching TRBD2. Per germline, CDR1 KGHDR and CDR2 SFDVKD. The ends lost 4 bases at V and 6 bases at J; junction bases unmatched: 8. There are 15 residues in the CDR3. The covered CDR3 bases are TGTGCCACCAGTGACAAGAGAGCGGGAGAGGATACG. Protein sequence: CATSDKRAGEDT. The CDR3 reads in full as CATSDKRAGEDTQYF.

This clone showed up many times. Read data end 3 residues before the CDR3 end; the end is taken from the germline J gene. The rearrangement joins TRBV19 to TRBJ1-6; D call uncertain. Germline CDR1 LNHDA, CDR2 SQIVND (reference sequence). This CDR3 has 13 amino acids. Deletions cut 6 bases from V and 6 bases from J, with 9 bases between. The CDR3 loop is CASRETGNSPLHF. The DNA read from the CDR3 is TGTGCCAGTAGGGAGACGGGTAATTCACCC.

This clone was observed at least ten times. The read is 3 residues too short to cover the CDR3 end, so that end is filled in from the germline J gene. V usage is TRBV30 and J usage is TRBJ1-5; maybe TRBD1 (5 bases). This CDR3 region has 16 residues. Trimming shortened V by 3 bases and J by 0 bases, and 15 bases separated the two germline ends. Germline-derived CDR1 and CDR2 are GTSNPN and SVGIG (reference sequence). Here the CDR3 reads CAWRRGGGYSNQPQHF. CDR3 bases read: TGTGCCTGGAGGAGGGGAGGAGGGTATAGCAATCAGCCC.

This clone was recorded at least ten times. The observed sequence ends 3 residues before the CDR3 terminus, with the missing tail filled in from the germline J gene. V gene TRBV19 combines with J gene TRBJ1-6, with 9 bases aligning to TRBD1. Germline values: CDR1 LNHDA, CDR2 SQIVND (reference sequence). CDR3 length: 14 amino acids. Trimming cost V 5 bases and J 9 bases; bases outside gene matches: 5. The sequenced part of the CDR3 DNA is TGTGCCAGTAGTGAGGGACAGGGAGCTTCACCC. Protein: CASSEGQGASP. The CDR3, in full, reads CASSEGQGASPLHF. Full variable domain (missing parts from reference TRBV19 and TRBJ1-6): DGGITQSPKYLFRKEGQNVTLSCEQNLNHDAMYWYRQDPGQGLRLIYYSQIVNDFQKGDIAEGYSVSREKKESFPLTVTSAQKNPTAFYLCASSEGQGASPLHFGNGTRLTVT.

This clone was counted many times. The read comes to an end 3 residues before the CDR3 does, leaving the germline J gene to fill in the end. The gene calls are TRBV24-1 and TRBJ2-1, with 7 nucleotides matching TRBD1. V was clipped by 7 bases and J by 6 bases; unmatched bases: 2. Germline V lookup: CDR1 KGHDR, CDR2 SFDVKD. This CDR3 spans 12 amino acids. The covered CDR3 bases are TGTGCCACCAGAGGACAGGTCAATGAG. This encodes CATRGQVNE. The CDR3 as a whole reads CATRGQVNEQFF.

This clone was recorded at least ten times. The read finishes 3 residues shy of the CDR3 end, and the germline J gene is used to complete it. The chain employs TRBV5-4 and TRBJ2-2, with TRBD1 matching over 7 bases. Germline loops: CDR1 SGHNT, CDR2 YYREEE (reference sequence). V lost 7 bases and J lost 2; bases outside the gene matches: 8. This CDR3 region has 15 residues. The CDR3 here is CASLDGTANTGELFF. Incomplete CDR3 DNA: TGTGCCAGCCTGGACGGGACAGCTAACACCGGGGAG.

This clone was seen at least ten times. The read ends 3 residues before the CDR3 terminus; that terminus is restored from the germline J gene. This chain joins TRBV6-1 and TRBJ2-7; D possibly corresponds to TRBD1 (6 bases). In germline, CDR1 is MNHNS, CDR2 SASEGT. The V end was cut by 1 base, the J end by 0 bases, with 13 bases between. CDR3 length: 16 residues. The part of the CDR3 DNA that was read is TGTGCCAGCAGTGAAGGGTGGACAGATTTCTCCTACGAG. Protein product: CASSEGWTDFSYE. The whole CDR3 protein reads CASSEGWTDFSYEQYF.

This clone was seen ten or more times. The CDR3 is cut off 3 residues early in the read; its end comes from the germline J gene. The chain is built from TRBV20-1 and TRBJ2-1; the match to TRBD2 covers 7 bases. Germline loops: CDR1 DFQATT, CDR2 SNEGSKA (reference sequence). Trimming at V came to 3 bases and at J to 2 bases, leaving 7 bases not matched to a gene. The CDR3 consists of 15 residues. The sequenced part of the CDR3 DNA is TGCAGTGCTAGCGGTTGGCTAGCGGCCTACAATGAG. It is translated as CSASGWLAAYNE. The whole CDR3 region reads CSASGWLAAYNEQFF.

In its sample, this clone was seen many times. The read falls 3 residues short of the CDR3 end, and the missing part is taken from the germline J gene. This chain connects TRBV5-1 to TRBJ2-5, with 13 bases that match TRBD2. This CDR3 is built from 16 residues. V was pared by 4 bases and J by 5 bases, with 8 bases of the junction left unmatched. Germline V lookup: CDR1 SGHRS, CDR2 YFSETQ. The CDR3 bases that were read are TGCGCCAGCAGCGAGGGACTAGCGGGACGGGGGGAGACC. Protein: CASSEGLAGRGET. The full CDR3 protein is CASSEGLAGRGETQYF.

The sample holds many counts of this clone. The CDR3 is cut off 3 residues early in the read; its end comes from the germline J gene. The chain carries TRBV18 and TRBJ2-3; TRBD2 is a possible D gene (5 bases). V lost 1 base, J lost 5 bases, and 10 bases lay in between. CDR1 is KGHSH and CDR2 is LQKENI in the germline V gene. CDR3 length: 14 residues. The CDR3: CASSPQEGQDTQYF. CDR3 bases read: TGTGCCAGCTCACCACAAGAGGGCCAAGATACG.

This clone was recorded at least ten times. The read terminates 3 residues ahead of where the CDR3 ends, so the germline J gene completes it. This chain uses TRBV20-1 with TRBJ1-5; 9 nucleotides match TRBD1. Germline V gives CDR1 DFQATT, CDR2 SNEGSKA (reference sequence). CDR3 size: 17 residues. After removal of 2 bases from V and 4 bases from J, the junction contained 12 bases not matched to a gene. The sequenced CDR3 bases are TGCAGTGCTAGAAAACCGGGACAGGGACATGGGAATCAGCCC. Its translation: CSARKPGQGHGNQP. The whole CDR3 protein reads CSARKPGQGHGNQPQHF.

This clone showed up many times. The CDR3 goes on 3 residues after the read ends, and that part is filled in from the germline J gene. The chain links TRBV7-2 to TRBJ2-1; D is uncertain. Trimming removed 7 bases from V and 3 bases from J, with 10 bases in between. The CDR3 is made up of 13 amino acids. CDR1 is SGHTA, CDR2 FQGNSA, per germline. This chain's CDR3 is CASKSIDYNEQFF. The covered CDR3 bases are TGTGCCAGCAAAAGTATAGACTACAATGAG.

This clone was detected many times. The read halts 3 residues ahead of the CDR3 end, with the missing end drawn from the germline J gene. This chain joins TRBV29-1 and TRBJ2-1, with 8 bases lining up with TRBD2. CDR3 length equals 16 residues. J gave up 7 bases and V 0 bases, and 11 bases lay outside the gene matches. CDR1 is SQVTM, CDR2 ANQGSEA, per germline. The covered CDR3 bases are TGCAGCGTTGAAGATGGACGGGTCATAGCGGGAAATGAG. Translating gives CSVEDGRVIAGNE. The whole CDR3 reads CSVEDGRVIAGNEQFF.

This clone was observed at least ten times. Read data end 3 residues before the CDR3 end; the end is taken from the germline J gene. The chain joins TRBV20-1 to TRBJ2-7, with TRBD2 matching over 7 bases. The J segment lost 4 bases and the V segment lost 0 bases, leaving 3 bases of the junction unmatched. Germline CDR1 reads DFQATT; CDR2 reads SNEGSKA (reference sequence). The CDR3 is 13 amino acids. The part of the CDR3 DNA that was read is TGCAGTGCTAGAGATGGCGGGAGATACGAG. It translates to CSARDGGRYE. The entire CDR3 protein reads CSARDGGRYEQYF.

The sample holds many counts of this clone. The read halts 3 residues ahead of the CDR3 end, with the missing end drawn from the germline J gene. The chain is built from TRBV5-5 and TRBJ2-7, with TRBD1 matching 7 bases. The CDR3 is 14 amino acids. In germline, CDR1 is SGHKS, CDR2 YYEKEE (reference sequence). With V trimmed by 0 bases and J by 4 bases, 4 bases remained unmatched. Partial CDR3 DNA: TGTGCCAGCAGCTTGGAACAGGGGTATTACGAG. Translated, it gives CASSLEQGYYE. The CDR3 in its entirety is CASSLEQGYYEQYF.

This clone showed up many times. The CDR3 end is not reached by the read, which stops 3 residues before it; the germline J gene fills it in. The rearrangement uses TRBV2 and TRBJ1-4; no clear D. The CDR3 consists of 14 residues. The ends were cut back, 5 bases at V and 8 bases at J, with 15 bases in the middle. CDR1 and CDR2 from the germline V gene are SNHLY and FYNNEI. CDR3 DNA, as far as it was read: TGTGCCAGCAGTACAAGGCGGAGCGGGGAAAAA. This translates into CASSTRRSGEK. In full, the CDR3 reads CASSTRRSGEKLFF.

This clone was observed at least ten times. CDR3 loop: CASSKQSSYNEQFF. CDR3 DNA, as far as it was read: TGTGCCAGCAGTAAACAGAGCTCCTACAATGAG. This sequence joins TRBV2 and TRBJ2-1, with no clear D. Read sequence stops 3 residues before the CDR3 end, and the germline J gene provides the missing end. Trimming cost V 5 bases and J 0 bases, with 8 bases left between them. From germline, CDR1 is SNHLY and CDR2 FYNNEI. The CDR3 has 14 amino acids.

Many counts were recorded for this clone. The observed sequence ends 3 residues before the CDR3 terminus, with the missing tail filled in from the germline J gene. This chain connects TRBV20-1 to TRBJ2-2; D unresolved. Trimming pared 4 bases from V and 0 bases from J, leaving 12 bases between. Germline CDR1 DFQATT, CDR2 SNEGSKA (reference sequence). The CDR3 extends over 15 amino acids. The CDR3 DNA, read in part, is TGCAGTGCTACCTCGCCCTACGCGAACACCGGGGAG. Translation: CSATSPYANTGE. The CDR3 as a whole reads CSATSPYANTGELFF.

This clone was seen many times. The read stops 3 residues short of the end of the CDR3; the missing end is completed from the germline J gene. The chain is built from TRBV6-2 or TRBV6-3 and TRBJ2-1, with D unclear. This CDR3 has 13 residues. CDR1 is MNHEY, CDR2 SVGEGT, per germline. V lost 0 bases, J lost 5 bases, and 5 bases lay in between. The sequenced part of the CDR3 DNA is TGTGCCAGCAGTTACTCATCCAACAATGAG. Translation: CASSYSSNNE. The entire CDR3 is CASSYSSNNEQFF.

This clone was seen many times. The CDR3 end lies 3 residues beyond the end of the read and is filled in from the germline J gene. The chain joins TRBV7-9 to TRBJ1-1; 10 bases agree with TRBD1. Trimming at V came to 5 bases and at J to 4 bases, leaving 7 bases not matched to a gene. CDR3 length: 15 amino acids. CDR1 is SEHNR, CDR2 FQNEAQ, per germline (reference sequence). The CDR3 DNA, read in part, is TGTGCCAGCAGCGACCGGGACAGGGGAGGCACTGAA. It yields the protein CASSDRDRGGTE. The entire CDR3 protein is CASSDRDRGGTEAFF.